The 28 T cell receptor beta chains in this list originate from one sample, sequenced in a study of control samples from healthy donors and cancer patients. Clones were sequenced by immunoSEQ multiplex PCR, and TCRdb holds only the in-frame ones, with some missing. Of approximately 46,000 clones in the sample, roughly nine tenths were seen once. Sequencing was carried out using PBMCs. Every receptor here comes from a man aged 30 to 45 with colorectal cancer.

This clone occurred once. The genes are TRBV3-1 (or the pseudogene TRBV3-2) and TRBJ2-1; D might be TRBD1 (6 bases). V was pared by 5 bases and J by 1 base, with 12 bases between. Looked up from germline, CDR1 is LGHDT and CDR2 is YNNKEL (reference sequence). This CDR3 is built from 15 residues. The DNA for the CDR3 is TGTGCCAGCAGCTCTCACAGGGATTCCTACAATGAGCAGTTCTTC. It codes for CASSSHRDSYNEQFF.

The chain carries TRBV21-1 and TRBJ1-6; the table calls TRBD1, which could not be checked here. TRBV21-1 is listed as a pseudogene. The CDR3 is 17 amino acids. CDR3 residues: CASSFRTGETYNSPLHF. DNA of the CDR3: TGTGCCAGCAGCTTCCGGACAGGGGAGACCTATAATTCACCCCTCCACTTT.

This chain joins TRBV11-2 and TRBJ1-3; D call uncertain. This CDR3 region has 13 residues. The germline V gene has CDR1 SGHAT and CDR2 FQNNGV. With 8 bases removed from V and 0 bases from J, the gap between germline ends came to 8 bases. CDR3 region: CASLKPSGNTIYF. The CDR3 nucleotides read TGTGCCAGCCTGAAGCCCTCTGGAAACACCATATATTTT.

V usage is TRBV6-6 and J usage is TRBJ2-7; TRBD2 might be the D (5 bases). The CDR3 contains 11 residues. Trimming left V 5 bases short and J 4 bases short, with 6 bases between. The germline V gene encodes CDR1 MNHNY and CDR2 SVGAGI (reference sequence). The CDR3 nucleotides read TGTGCCAGCAGTGAGGGTTACGAGCAGTACTTC. Residues: CASSEGYEQYF.

V gene TRBV20-1 combines with J gene TRBJ1-1; the D is unclear. Germline CDR1 DFQATT, CDR2 SNEGSKA (reference sequence). The CDR3 extends over 11 amino acids. Deletions cut 6 bases from V and 8 bases from J, with 13 bases between. The CDR3 nucleotides read TGCAGTGCAGATGCTTCGTTAGAAGCTTTCTTT. Translating gives CSADASLEAFF.

The J gene is TRBJ2-7, the V gene TRBV12-2; TRBD1 was called by the table and not checked on the DNA. TRBV12-2 is listed as a pseudogene. The CDR3 sequence is 16 residues long. The CDR3 coding sequence is TGTGCAAGTCGCTTGGTAGACAGGTCCCAATCCTACGAGCAGTACGTC. Translating it yields CASRLVDRSQSYEQYV.

The CDR3 DNA is TGTGCCAGCAGTTACACAGGGGACGGTGGAAACACCATATATTTT. Encoded protein: CASSYTGDGGNTIYF. The chain recombines TRBV6-2 or TRBV6-3 with TRBJ1-3, with 7 bases identical to TRBD1. Germline CDR1 and CDR2: MNHEY and SVGEGT. Losses at the gene ends were 2 bases for V and 3 bases for J; bases not matched to a gene: 4. The CDR3 contains 15 residues.

V gene TRBV29-1 combines with J gene TRBJ1-1; perhaps TRBD1 as D (6 bases). V lost 8 bases and J 1 base, leaving 14 bases between the germline ends. Per germline, CDR1 SQVTM and CDR2 ANQGSEA. The CDR3 extends over 13 amino acids. CDR3 sequence: CSSREGGNTEAFF. CDR3 sequence (DNA): TGCAGCTCCCGGGAGGGGGGGAACACTGAAGCTTTCTTT.

The V and J genes are TRBV27 and TRBJ2-7, with a tentative D call TRBD1 (5 bases). V gave up 3 bases and J gave up 5 bases, with 11 bases separating them. The germline CDR1 and CDR2 sequences are MNHEY and SMNVEV (reference sequence). This CDR3 region has 13 residues. Written as DNA, the CDR3 is TGTGCCAGCAGTTTCCTGGGCAGGGACGAGCAGTACTTC. This gives the protein CASSFLGRDEQYF.

The V call is TRBV7-2, the J call TRBJ2-7; 8 bases match TRBD1. The CDR3 runs 13 residues. CDR1 is SGHTA and CDR2 is FQGNSA in the germline V gene. After removal of 3 bases from V and 7 bases from J, the junction contained 5 bases not matched to a gene. The DNA for the CDR3 is TGTGCCAGCAGCTTGACAGGGGTGGGGGAGCAGTACTTC. Encoded protein: CASSLTGVGEQYF.

The V and J genes are TRBV15 and TRBJ2-1; a possible D gene is TRBD1 (5 bases). V gave up 0 bases and J gave up 5 bases, with 11 bases separating them. Germline CDR1 and CDR2: LNHNV and YYDKDF (reference sequence). This CDR3 contains 15 residues. The CDR3 DNA follows: TGTGCCACCAGCAGAGATCCGTCAGGGCACAATGAGCAGTTCTTC. Its protein product is CATSRDPSGHNEQFF.

The gene calls are TRBV4-3 and TRBJ1-2, with 8 nucleotides matching TRBD1. V shed 4 bases, J shed 2 bases, and the junction held 6 bases outside the gene matches. From germline, CDR1 is LGHNA and CDR2 YSLEER. The CDR3 spans 15 residues. DNA of the CDR3: TGCGCCAGCAGCCTCCAGACAGGGGTGAACTATGGCTACACCTTC. Protein product: CASSLQTGVNYGYTF.

This chain connects TRBV19 to TRBJ1-4; D perhaps matches TRBD1 (5 bases). Trimming left V 2 bases short and J 7 bases short, with 11 bases between. There are 14 residues in the CDR3. Germline CDR1 is LNHDA and CDR2 is SQIVND (reference sequence). The CDR3 DNA sequence: TGTGCCAGTAGTATAAGTGTGACAGCTGAAAAACTGTTTTTT. This codes for CASSISVTAEKLFF.

In this sample, this clone is medium-sized. The CDR3 nucleotides read TGTGCCAGCAGCTTGGAAGGGGTCACTGAAGCTTTCTTT. This translates into CASSLEGVTEAFF. The chain links TRBV5-6 to TRBJ1-1, with D possibly being TRBD1 (5 bases). This CDR3 has 13 residues. V was trimmed by 0 bases and J by 4 bases, leaving 7 bases between them. Germline assignment: CDR1 SGHDT and CDR2 YYEEEE.

This clone showed up just once. The chain recombines TRBV5-4 with TRBJ1-2; D unclear. The germline V and J ends were trimmed by 2 bases and 2 bases, with 13 bases remaining between them. This CDR3 has 15 residues. Germline V CDR1 and CDR2: SGHNT, YYREEE (reference sequence). The CDR3 is CASSLPSGTNYGYTF. Here the CDR3 DNA reads TGTGCCAGCAGCTTACCCTCCGGAACAAACTATGGCTACACCTTC.

V is TRBV10-3 and J is TRBJ1-2, with 9 positions matching TRBD1. V was pared by 4 bases and J by 2 bases, with 8 bases of the junction left unmatched. This CDR3 spans 16 amino acids. Germline loops: CDR1 ENHRY, CDR2 SYGVKD. In nucleotides, the CDR3 is TGTGCCATCAGTGGGGACAGGGAACCCCTCAACTATGGCTACACCTTC. Its translation: CAISGDREPLNYGYTF.

This clone was counted a single time. J is TRBJ1-2 and V is TRBV15; 7 nucleotides align to TRBD1. V shed 0 bases, J shed 6 bases, and the junction held 10 bases outside the gene matches. The CDR3 is made up of 16 amino acids. The germline CDR1 and CDR2 sequences are LNHNV and YYDKDF (reference sequence). The CDR3: CATSRDGRGTEHGYTF. CDR3 nucleotide sequence: TGTGCCACCAGCAGAGATGGAAGGGGGACAGAACATGGCTACACCTTC. Complete variable domain (other parts from reference TRBV15 and TRBJ1-2): DAMVIQNPRYQVTQFGKPVTLSCSQTLNHNVMYWYQQKSSQAPKLLFHYYDKDFNNEADTPDNFQSRRPNTSFCFLDIRSPGLGDTAMYLCATSRDGRGTEHGYTFGSGTRLTVV.

This clone turned up a few times. The rearrangement links TRBV6-5 to TRBJ1-3; 8 nucleotides line up with TRBD1. The ends lost 6 bases at V and 10 bases at J; junction bases unmatched: 11. The CDR3 contains 14 residues. CDR1 and CDR2 from the germline V gene are MNHEY and SVGAGI. DNA of the CDR3: TGTGCCAGCAGGACCGGGACAGGCCGGGGAACCATATATTTT. Its translation is CASRTGTGRGTIYF.

CDR3 protein: CASSQSPGLVGTDTQYF. CDR3 bases: TGCGCCAGCAGCCAATCCCCTGGACTAGTCGGCACAGATACGCAGTATTTT. The chain uses TRBV4-3 and TRBJ2-3; 7 nucleotides align to TRBD2. The CDR3 contains 17 residues. V lost 2 bases to trimming and J lost 1 base; unmatched junction nucleotides: 9. Germline V gene lookup returns CDR1 LGHNA and CDR2 YSLEER.

This clone was recorded a few times. This sequence joins TRBV2 and TRBJ1-2; 9 bases map to TRBD1. This CDR3 is built from 18 residues. Trimming at V came to 5 bases and at J to 0 bases, leaving 13 bases not matched to a gene. Germline V gene sequence: CDR1 SNHLY, CDR2 FYNNEI. The CDR3 DNA reads TGTGCCAGCAGTTACTACCGACAGGGGGGGGCCTCTAACTATGGCTACACCTTC. Its protein is CASSYYRQGGASNYGYTF.

V gene TRBV6-2 or TRBV6-3 combines with J gene TRBJ1-5; 11 bases are shared with TRBD1. The CDR3 runs 14 residues. CDR1 is MNHEY, CDR2 SVGEGT, per germline. Trimming at V came to 6 bases and at J to 6 bases, leaving 4 bases not matched to a gene. In nucleotides, the CDR3 is TGTGCCAGCAGCCGGACAGGGGGCGGTCAGCCCCAGCATTTT. Encoded protein: CASSRTGGGQPQHF.

This chain uses TRBV7-2 with TRBJ2-3; the match to TRBD2 covers 14 bases. CDR1 and CDR2 from the germline V gene are SGHTA and FQGNSA. The CDR3 sequence is 18 residues long. Trimming took 5 bases from V and 4 from J; bases not matched to a gene: 11. The CDR3 protein is CASSPWTSGGPGSDTQYF. The DNA for the CDR3 is TGTGCCAGCAGCCCCTGGACTAGCGGGGGGCCCGGTTCAGATACGCAGTATTTT.

This clone was counted a few times. The chain couples TRBV18 to TRBJ1-2, with D maybe TRBD1 (6 bases). Germline loops: CDR1 KGHSH, CDR2 LQKENI. This CDR3 spans 13 amino acids. The ends were cut back, 3 bases at V and 6 bases at J, with 11 bases in the middle. The CDR3 protein is CASSPRAGDGYTF. CDR3 coding DNA: TGTGCCAGCTCACCGCGGGCAGGGGATGGCTACACCTTC.

CDR3 sequence: CASSLDGYTGPGANVLTF. The CDR3 DNA reads TGTGCCAGCAGCTTGGACGGGTACACTGGTCCTGGGGCCAACGTCCTGACTTTC. This sequence joins TRBV7-2 and TRBJ2-6; D not resolved. The CDR3 contains 18 residues. Trimming removed 3 bases at V and 2 bases at J, with 17 bases between. CDR1 SGHTA and CDR2 FQGNSA come from the germline V gene.

This clone was detected only once. The chain recombines TRBV15 with TRBJ1-1, with 8 bases matching TRBD1. Per the germline V gene, CDR1 is LNHNV and CDR2 is YYDKDF (reference sequence). V dropped 0 bases and J dropped 4; count of bases not matched to a gene: 7. The length of the CDR3 is 16 residues. The CDR3 DNA reads as TGTGCCACCAGCAGAGATCGGTTGACAGGGGCCACTGAAGCTTTCTTT. Translating gives CATSRDRLTGATEAFF.

The chain carries TRBV4-2 and TRBJ2-2; D is possibly TRBD1 or TRBD2 (6 bases each). The germline V and J ends were trimmed by 7 bases and 0 bases, with 21 bases remaining between them. CDR3 length equals 18 residues. Germline CDR1 reads LGHNA; CDR2 reads YNFKEQ. The CDR3 DNA sequence: TGTGCCAGCAACTTTTTAAAGGGGGGTACATCGAACACCGGGGAGCTGTTTTTT. Its translation is CASNFLKGGTSNTGELFF.

This clone has just one count. The chain recombines TRBV11-2 with TRBJ1-2, with 8 bases aligning to TRBD1. This CDR3 is 14 amino acids long. Germline CDR1 and CDR2: SGHAT and FQNNGV. V gave up 1 base and J gave up 4 bases; unmatched junction bases: 2. CDR3 sequence reads: CASSLAQGAYGYTF. CDR3 sequence (DNA): TGTGCCAGCAGCTTAGCCCAGGGGGCCTATGGCTACACCTTC.

V and J are TRBV5-1 and TRBJ1-2; D is uncertain. The CDR3 covers 14 residues. Germline CDR1 and CDR2: SGHRS and YFSETQ. Trimming took 0 bases from V and 5 from J, leaving 11 bases between them. CDR3 DNA: TGCGCCAGCAGCTTGGATGTCCAGGTATATGGCTACACCTTC. It codes for CASSLDVQVYGYTF. The entire variable domain, with the rest obtained from reference TRBV5-1 and TRBJ1-2, is as follows: KAGVTQTPRYLIKTRGQQVTLSCSPISGHRSVSWYQQTPGQGLQFLFEYFSETQRNKGNFPGRFSGRQFSNSRSEMNVSTLELGDSALYLCASSLDVQVYGYTFGSGTRLTVV.